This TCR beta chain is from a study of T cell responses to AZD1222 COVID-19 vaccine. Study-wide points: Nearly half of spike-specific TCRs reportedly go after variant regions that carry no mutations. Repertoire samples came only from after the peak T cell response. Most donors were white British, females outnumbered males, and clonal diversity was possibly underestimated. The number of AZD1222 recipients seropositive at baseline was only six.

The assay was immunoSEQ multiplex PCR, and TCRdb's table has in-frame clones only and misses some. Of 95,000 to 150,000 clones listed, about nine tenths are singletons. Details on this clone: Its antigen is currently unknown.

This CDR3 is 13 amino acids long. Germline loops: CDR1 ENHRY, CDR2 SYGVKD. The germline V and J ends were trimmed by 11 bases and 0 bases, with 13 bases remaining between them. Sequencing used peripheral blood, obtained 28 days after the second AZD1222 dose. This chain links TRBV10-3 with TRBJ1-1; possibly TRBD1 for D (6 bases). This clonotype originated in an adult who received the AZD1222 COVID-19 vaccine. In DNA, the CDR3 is TGTGCCGCCAGGGGCCGGTTGAACACTGAAGCTTTCTTT. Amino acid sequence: CAARGRLNTEAFF.